This TCR beta chain was identified in a study of TIL therapy for anti-PD-1-resistant metastatic lung cancer. Study overall: A few tumors were EGFR-mutant and two were ALK-rearranged.

This was the immunoSEQ v3 assay. TCRdb's copy holds only in-frame clones and misses some; the assay was immunoSEQ multiplex PCR. Among roughly 92,000 clones listed, 55% to 75% were seen once. Study-level findings and limits: Compared with baseline intratumoral T cells, expanded TIL cultures were more clonal and less diverse (around 5.9% vs 31%).

This clone was seen a handful of times. The antigen remains undetermined. The V and J ends lost 0 bases and 10 bases, in that order; junction bases with no gene match: 12. The CDR3 sequence is 16 residues long. The germline V gene encodes CDR1 MNHEY and CDR2 SVGEGT. As for time point: pre-treatment sample, taken before nivolumab and TIL therapy. Pleural nodules or supraclavicular lymph nodes made up most of the excised metastases sampled. Patients were adults with stage 4 NSCLC. This sequence joins TRBV6-2 or TRBV6-3 and TRBJ2-1; 7 bases agree with TRBD2. Specimen: tumor tissue, collected at baseline. The sequence was collected from a person aged 25-80 years with non-small cell lung cancer. CDR3 loop: CASSYSMLGGKKEQFF. Written as DNA, the CDR3 is TGTGCCAGCAGTTACTCGATGTTGGGGGGGAAGAAAGAGCAGTTCTTC.